This TCR beta chain appears in the sequencing data of a study of CD8+ T cells in alopecia areata. Study conclusions and caveats: Sequencing of scalp samples also captures resident alphabeta T cells of normal skin. Lesional scalp, especially alopecia totalis/universalis, showed higher clonality than normal scalp.

Once RNA had been extracted, it was reverse transcribed into cDNA to act as the sequencing template. Sequencing used immunoSEQ multiplex PCR; TCRdb keeps in-frame clones, though not all of them. This table has 65,000 to 95,000 clones, roughly half appearing once. About this clone: Antigen unknown.

Germline V gene data show CDR1 as SNHLY and CDR2 as FYNNEI. Trimming stripped 8 bases from V and 4 bases from J, with 8 bases between. This CDR3 spans 11 amino acids. Sequencing used NKG2D-high CD8+ T cells sorted from blood. The TCR comes from a human donor with alopecia areata. This chain links TRBV2 with TRBJ2-5; D call uncertain. The CDR3 here is CASDPLETQYF. The CDR3 DNA reads TGTGCCAGCGACCCACTAGAGACCCAGTACTTC.